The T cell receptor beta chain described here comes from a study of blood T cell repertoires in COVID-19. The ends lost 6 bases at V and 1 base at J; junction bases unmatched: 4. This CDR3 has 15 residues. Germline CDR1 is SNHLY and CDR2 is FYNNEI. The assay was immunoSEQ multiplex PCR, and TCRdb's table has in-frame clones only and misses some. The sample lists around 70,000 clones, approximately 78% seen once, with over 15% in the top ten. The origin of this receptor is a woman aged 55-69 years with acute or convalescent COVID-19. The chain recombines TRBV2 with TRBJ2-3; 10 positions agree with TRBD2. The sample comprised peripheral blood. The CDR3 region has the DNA TGTGCCAGCAGCGCCGGGACTAGCGGCACAGATACGCAGTATTTT. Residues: CASSAGTSGTDTQYF.